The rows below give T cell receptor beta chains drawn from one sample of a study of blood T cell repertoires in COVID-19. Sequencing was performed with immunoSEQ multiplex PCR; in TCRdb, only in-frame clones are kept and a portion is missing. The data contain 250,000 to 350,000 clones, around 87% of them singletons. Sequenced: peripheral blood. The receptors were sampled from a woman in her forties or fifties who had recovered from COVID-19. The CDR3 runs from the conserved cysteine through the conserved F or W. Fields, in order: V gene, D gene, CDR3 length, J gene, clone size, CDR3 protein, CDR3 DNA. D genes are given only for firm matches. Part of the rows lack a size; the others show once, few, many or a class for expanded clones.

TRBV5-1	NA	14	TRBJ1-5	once	CASSLTGMDQPQHF	TGCGCCAGCAGCTTGACAGGGATGGATCAGCCCCAGCATTTT
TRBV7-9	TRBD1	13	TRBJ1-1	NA	CASSPGQGTEAFF	TGTGCCAGCAGCCCCGGACAGGGGACTGAAGCTTTCTTT
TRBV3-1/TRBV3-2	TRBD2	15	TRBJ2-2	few	CASSRNSGSAGELFF	TGTGCCAGCAGCCGAAATAGCGGGAGTGCCGGGGAGCTGTTTTTT
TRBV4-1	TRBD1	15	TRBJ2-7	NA	CASSHAGTAPSEQYF	TGCGCCAGCAGCCACGCCGGGACAGCCCCATCCGAGCAGTACTTC
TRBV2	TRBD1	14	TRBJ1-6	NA	CASSETGVGSPLHF	TGTGCCAGCAGTGAGACAGGGGTAGGTTCACCCCTCCACTTT
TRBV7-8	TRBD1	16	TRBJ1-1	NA	CASSRDSEPMNTEAFF	TGTGCCAGCAGCCGGGACAGCGAACCTATGAACACTGAAGCTTTCTTT
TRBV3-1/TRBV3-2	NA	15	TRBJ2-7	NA	CASSDGVGRGYEQYF	TGTGCCAGCAGCGACGGGGTGGGCCGTGGTTACGAGCAGTACTTC
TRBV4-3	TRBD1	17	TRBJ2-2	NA	CASSQASPTGGGGELFF	TGCGCCAGCAGCCAAGCCTCACCGACAGGGGGTGGCGGGGAGCTGTTTTTT
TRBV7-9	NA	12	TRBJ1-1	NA	CASSPRGTEAFF	TGTGCCAGCAGCCCTCGGGGGACGGAAGCTTTCTTT
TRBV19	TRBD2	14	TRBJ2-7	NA	CASSITSGFYEQYF	TGTGCCAGTAGCATCACTAGCGGGTTCTACGAGCAGTACTTC
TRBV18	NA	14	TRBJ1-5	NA	CASSPRRDNQPQHF	TGTGCCAGCTCACCACGACGGGACAATCAGCCCCAGCATTTT
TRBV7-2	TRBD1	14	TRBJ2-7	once	CASSPGQGFREQYF	TGTGCCAGCAGCCCTGGACAGGGCTTTCGCGAGCAGTACTTC
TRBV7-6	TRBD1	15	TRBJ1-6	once	CASSLAPQGDSPLHF	TGTGCCAGCAGCTTAGCGCCCCAGGGGGATTCACCCCTCCACTTT
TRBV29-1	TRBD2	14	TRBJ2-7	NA	CSARLAGGPNEQYF	TGCAGCGCCAGACTAGCGGGAGGGCCCAACGAGCAGTACTTC
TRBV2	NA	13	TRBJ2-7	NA	CASRGQDTYEQYF	TGTGCCAGCAGGGGGCAGGATACCTACGAGCAGTACTTC
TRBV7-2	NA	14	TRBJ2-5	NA	CASSLDRFQETQYF	TGTGCCAGCAGTTTAGACAGATTCCAAGAGACCCAGTACTTC
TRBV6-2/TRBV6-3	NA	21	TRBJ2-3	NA	CASSYDLPGQPGARGTDTQYF	TGTGCCAGCAGTTACGACCTACCTGGCCAGCCAGGGGCCCGAGGCACAGATACGCAGTATTTT
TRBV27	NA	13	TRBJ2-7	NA	CASSLYRDYEQYF	TGTGCCAGCAGTTTATACAGGGACTACGAGCAGTACTTC
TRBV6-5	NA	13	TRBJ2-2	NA	CASTWEIGGELFF	TGTGCCAGCACTTGGGAGATCGGCGGGGAGCTGTTTTTT
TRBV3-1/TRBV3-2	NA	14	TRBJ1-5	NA	CASSQGQSNQPQHF	TGTGCCAGCAGCCAAGGACAGTCCAATCAGCCCCAGCATTTT
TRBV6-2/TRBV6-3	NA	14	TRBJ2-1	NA	CASSYLQDSHEQFF	TGTGCCAGCAGTTATTTACAAGACAGCCATGAGCAGTTCTTC
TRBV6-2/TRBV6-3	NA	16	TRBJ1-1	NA	CASSYSLGGMNTEAFF	TGTGCCAGCAGTTACTCATTGGGGGGGATGAACACTGAAGCTTTCTTT
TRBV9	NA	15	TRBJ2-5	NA	CASSQGGVYQETQYF	TGTGCCAGCAGCCAAGGGGGGGTGTACCAAGAGACCCAGTACTTC
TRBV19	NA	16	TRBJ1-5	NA	CASSEWGTGYGQPQHF	TGTGCCAGTAGTGAGTGGGGCACTGGGTATGGTCAGCCCCAGCATTTT
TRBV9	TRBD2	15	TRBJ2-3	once	CASSTGLATTDTQYF	TGTGCCAGCAGCACCGGACTAGCGACAACAGATACGCAGTATTTT
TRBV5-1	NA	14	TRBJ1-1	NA	CASSLAGSDTEAFF	TGCGCCAGCAGCTTGGCGGGATCAGACACTGAAGCTTTCTTT
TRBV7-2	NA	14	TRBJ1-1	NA	CASSLGGGSTEAFF	TGTGCCAGCAGCTTAGGGGGGGGAAGCACTGAAGCTTTCTTT
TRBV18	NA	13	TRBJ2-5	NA	CASSPPGGETQYF	TGTGCCAGCTCACCACCCGGCGGGGAGACCCAGTACTTC
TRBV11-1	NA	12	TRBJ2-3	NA	CASSLNADTQYF	TGTGCCAGCAGCCTGAACGCGGATACGCAGTATTTT
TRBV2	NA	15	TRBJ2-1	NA	CASSPFVGGGNEQFF	TGTGCCAGCAGTCCTTTTGTGGGAGGGGGCAATGAGCAGTTCTTC
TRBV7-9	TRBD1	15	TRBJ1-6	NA	CASSSGGISNSPLHF	TGTGCCAGCAGCTCAGGGGGTATAAGTAATTCACCCCTCCACTTT
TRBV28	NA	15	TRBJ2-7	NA	CASSGSQRARDEQYF	TGTGCCAGCAGTGGTTCGCAACGAGCCAGGGACGAGCAGTACTTC
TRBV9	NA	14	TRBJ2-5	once	CASSVDSLQETQYF	TGTGCCAGCAGCGTAGACAGTTTACAAGAGACCCAGTACTTC
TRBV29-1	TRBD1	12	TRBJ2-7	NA	CSVEGTGYEQYF	TGCAGCGTTGAAGGGACAGGGTACGAGCAGTACTTC
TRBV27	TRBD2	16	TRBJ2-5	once	CARPGLPKTLQETQYF	TGTGCCAGACCGGGACTACCTAAAACATTGCAAGAGACCCAGTACTTC
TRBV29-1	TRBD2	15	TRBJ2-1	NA	CSVEASGSSYNEQFF	TGCAGCGTTGAAGCTAGCGGGAGCTCCTACAATGAGCAGTTCTTC
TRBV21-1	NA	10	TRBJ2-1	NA	CARGLDEQFF	TGTGCCCGAGGACTTGATGAGCAGTTCTTC
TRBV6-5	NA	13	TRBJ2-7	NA	CASSRLGQYEQYF	TGTGCCAGCAGCCGATTAGGACAGTACGAGCAGTACTTC
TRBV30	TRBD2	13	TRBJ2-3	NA	CAWSSGGTDTQYF	TGTGCCTGGTCTAGCGGGGGTACAGATACGCAGTATTTT
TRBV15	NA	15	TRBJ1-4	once	CATSYRGATNEKLFF	TGTGCCACCAGCTATCGGGGAGCAACTAATGAAAAACTGTTTTTT
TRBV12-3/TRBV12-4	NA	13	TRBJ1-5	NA	CASRRGPGQPQHF	TGTGCCAGCAGAAGGGGCCCAGGACAGCCCCAGCATTTT
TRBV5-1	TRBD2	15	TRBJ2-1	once	CASSLGLAGTGEQFF	TGCGCCAGCAGCCTGGGACTAGCGGGGACGGGTGAGCAGTTCTTC
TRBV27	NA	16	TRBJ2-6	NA	CASSAYSVSGANVLTF	TGTGCCAGCAGTGCGTACTCGGTCTCTGGGGCCAACGTCCTGACTTTC
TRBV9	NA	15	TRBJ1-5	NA	CASSVGAGVNQPQHF	TGTGCCAGCAGCGTGGGGGCAGGAGTTAATCAGCCCCAGCATTTT
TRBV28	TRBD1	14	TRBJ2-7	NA	CASSGQVEGHEQYF	TGTGCCAGCAGTGGACAGGTAGAAGGCCACGAGCAGTACTTC
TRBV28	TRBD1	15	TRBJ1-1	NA	CASSLRGQGGTEAFF	TGTGCCAGCAGTTTAAGGGGACAGGGAGGGACTGAAGCTTTCTTT
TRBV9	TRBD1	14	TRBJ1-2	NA	CASSPSTGSGGYTF	TGTGCCAGCAGCCCGTCGACAGGGAGCGGTGGCTACACCTTC
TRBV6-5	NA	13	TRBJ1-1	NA	CASSHRDSSEAFF	TGTGCCAGCAGCCACCGTGACTCGTCTGAAGCTTTCTTT